Listed here are 20 T cell receptor beta chains from one sample, sequenced in a study of blood T cell repertoires in COVID-19. The data were produced by immunoSEQ multiplex PCR, yet TCRdb's version contains in-frame clones alone and is incomplete. Among about 360,000 clones listed, around 87% were seen once. Sequenced input: PBMCs or T cells enriched from blood (not recorded which). The receptors were gathered from a man younger than 45 who had recovered from COVID-19.

V usage is TRBV12-3 or TRBV12-4 and J usage is TRBJ2-7, with D perhaps matching TRBD2 (6 bases). V dropped 8 bases and J dropped 0 bases, with 11 bases sitting between them. This CDR3 comprises 13 residues. Written as DNA, the CDR3 is TGTGCCAGCCGGGACGGGAGCTCCTACGAGCAGTACTTC. Residues: CASRDGSSYEQYF.

The chain uses TRBV5-6 and TRBJ1-1; 7 bases map to TRBD1. Unmatched junction bases numbered 8, after V lost 3 bases and J lost 0 bases. The CDR3 runs to 16 residues. In germline, CDR1 is SGHDT, CDR2 YYEEEE. The CDR3 DNA sequence: TGTGCCAGCAGCTGGTACGACAGGGACTTGAACACTGAAGCTTTCTTT. Its translation is CASSWYDRDLNTEAFF.

This clone was counted a single time. J is TRBJ1-2 and V is TRBV4-1; D remains unclear. This CDR3 has 13 amino acids. The germline CDR1 and CDR2 sequences are MGHRA and YSYEKL. Trimming left V 1 base short and J 3 bases short, with 6 bases between. CDR3 coding DNA: TGCGCCAGCAGCCAAGCGGGAGACTATGGCTACACCTTC. It is translated as CASSQAGDYGYTF.

This chain uses TRBV5-1 with TRBJ1-1, with TRBD1 as a possible D gene (6 bases). The ends were cut back, 4 bases at V and 1 base at J, with 14 bases in the middle. This CDR3 spans 15 amino acids. The germline CDR1 and CDR2 sequences are SGHRS and YFSETQ. The CDR3 DNA follows: TGCGCCAGCAGCCCGCGTGACAGGCCGAACACTGAAGCTTTCTTT. This codes for CASSPRDRPNTEAFF.

The rearrangement joins TRBV5-8 to TRBJ2-5; 9 bases are a match to TRBD1. Germline CDR1 is SGHTS and CDR2 is YDEGEE. V trimming: 0 bases; J trimming: 2 bases; junction bases outside the gene matches: 2. CDR3 size: 15 residues. Here the CDR3 reads CASSLGGTGQETQYF. The CDR3 coding sequence is TGTGCCAGCAGCTTGGGCGGGACAGGGCAAGAGACCCAGTACTTC.

The genes are TRBV11-3 and TRBJ2-5; a possible D gene is TRBD1 (5 bases). The CDR3 extends over 15 amino acids. Germline CDR1 and CDR2: SGHNT and YENEEA. Trimming pared 1 base from V and 5 bases from J, leaving 14 bases between. The CDR3 nucleotides are TGTGCCAGCAGCTTAGGGGGCACGGCCGGGGAGACCCAGTACTTC. It is translated as CASSLGGTAGETQYF. The complete variable domain, with remaining parts taken from reference TRBV11-3 and TRBJ2-5, reads EAGVVQSPRYKIIEKKQPVAFWCNPISGHNTLYWYLQNLGQGPELLIRYENEEAVDDSQLPKDRFSAERLKGVDSTLKIQPAELGDSAVYLCASSLGGTAGETQYFGPGTRLLVL.

A few counts support this clone. J is TRBJ2-3 and V is TRBV10-2; 9 nucleotides align to TRBD2. There are 15 residues in the CDR3. V gave up 6 bases and J gave up 5 bases; unmatched junction bases: 9. Germline V CDR1 and CDR2: WSHSY, SAAADI. This CDR3 is CASRPPRRGGDTQYF. The CDR3 DNA reads as TGCGCCAGCAGACCCCCTCGGCGGGGGGGAGATACGCAGTATTTT.

This chain joins TRBV15 and TRBJ2-2, with 9 bases that match TRBD2. This CDR3 contains 14 residues. From germline, CDR1 is LNHNV and CDR2 YYDKDF (reference sequence). The trim removed 8 bases at V and 0 bases at J, leaving 1 base unmatched. The CDR3 nucleotides are TGTGCCACCCGACTAGCGGCGAACACCGGGGAGCTGTTTTTT. This sequence encodes CATRLAANTGELFF.

The table lists this clone with a count of one. The chain recombines TRBV12-3 or TRBV12-4 with TRBJ1-1, with D perhaps matching TRBD1 (6 bases). This CDR3 has 13 amino acids. The germline V and J ends were trimmed by 1 base and 4 bases, with 7 bases remaining between them. CDR3 coding DNA: TGTGCCAGCAGTTTAGACAGGGCCACTGAAGCTTTCTTT. Translating it yields CASSLDRATEAFF.

The J gene is TRBJ1-1, the V gene TRBV30; D not certain. The CDR3 is 13 residues long. V shed 1 base and J shed 3 bases, with 9 bases lying between them. Germline CDR1 reads GTSNPN; CDR2 reads SVGIG (reference sequence). CDR3 nucleotide sequence: TGTGCCTGGAGTGGAACGAGGGACACTGAAGCTTTCTTT. Its translation is CAWSGTRDTEAFF. Full variable domain (remainder filled in from reference TRBV30 and TRBJ1-1): SQTIHQWPATLVQPVGSPLSLECTVEGTSNPNLYWYRQAAGRGLQLLFYSVGIGQISSEVPQNLSASRPQDRQFILSSKKLLLSDSGFYLCAWSGTRDTEAFFGQGTRLTVV.

The chain recombines TRBV5-1 with TRBJ1-2, with 7 bases identical to TRBD1. This CDR3 has 14 residues. Germline CDR1 reads SGHRS; CDR2 reads YFSETQ. Losses at the gene ends were 7 bases for V and 3 bases for J; bases not matched to a gene: 9. CDR3 nucleotide sequence: TGCGCCAGCGGGTCCGAAACAGGGGACTATGGCTACACCTTC. Translated, it gives CASGSETGDYGYTF.

The rearrangement joins TRBV30 to TRBJ1-1, with 7 bases identical to TRBD1. Germline V lookup: CDR1 GTSNPN, CDR2 SVGIG (reference sequence). V lost 3 bases and J lost 5; bases outside the gene matches: 6. The CDR3 extends over 13 amino acids. The CDR3: CAWRPTGRTEAFF. In DNA form, the CDR3 reads TGTGCCTGGAGGCCGACAGGGCGAACTGAAGCTTTCTTT.

This rearrangement joins TRBV30 to TRBJ1-6; D might be TRBD1 (5 bases). Germline V gene sequence: CDR1 GTSNPN, CDR2 SVGIG (reference sequence). The V end was cut by 5 bases, the J end by 0 bases, with 14 bases between. CDR3 length equals 16 residues. This CDR3 is CAWGGLMSSYNSPLHF. CDR3 bases: TGTGCCTGGGGGGGACTCATGAGCTCCTATAATTCACCCCTCCACTTT.

The V call is TRBV6-2 or TRBV6-3, the J call TRBJ2-1; unclear D gene. Trimming shortened V by 2 bases and J by 4 bases, and 3 bases separated the two germline ends. This CDR3 comprises 12 residues. CDR1 and CDR2 (germline): MNHEY, SVGEGT. The CDR3 sequence is CASSYTYNEQFF. Here the CDR3 DNA reads TGTGCCAGCAGTTACACTTACAATGAGCAGTTCTTC.

The V call is TRBV5-6, the J call TRBJ1-5; 8 bases map to TRBD1. CDR1 and CDR2 (germline): SGHDT, YYEEEE. The CDR3 has 16 residues. With V trimmed by 5 bases and J by 5 bases, 12 bases remained unmatched. The CDR3 DNA reads TGTGCCAGCAGTATCAGGGGGCGCGGGGTTGATCAGCCCCAGCATTTT. Its protein is CASSIRGRGVDQPQHF.

The genes are TRBV4-3 and TRBJ2-7; D possibly corresponds to TRBD2 (6 bases). V dropped 2 bases and J dropped 0 bases, with 20 bases sitting between them. Germline CDR1 is LGHNA and CDR2 is YSLEER. The CDR3 covers 18 residues. The chain's CDR3 is CASSQNLRVAGSSYEQYF. CDR3 sequence (DNA): TGCGCCAGCAGCCAAAACCTCCGGGTTGCGGGGAGCTCCTACGAGCAGTACTTC.

The V call is TRBV7-2, the J call TRBJ2-1; D perhaps matches TRBD1 (5 bases). This CDR3 has 14 amino acids. Trimming cost V 1 base and J 5 bases, with 9 bases left between them. Germline loops: CDR1 SGHTA, CDR2 FQGNSA. Written as DNA, the CDR3 is TGTGCCAGCAGCTTAGTTGGGGCAAACAATGAGCAGTTCTTC. It specifies CASSLVGANNEQFF.

Of note for this clone: Other DNA variants within this sample encode the same CDR3. The V and J genes are TRBV7-2 and TRBJ1-5, with a tentative D call TRBD1 (5 bases). Germline values: CDR1 SGHTA, CDR2 FQGNSA. The CDR3 consists of 15 residues. V was cut by 1 base and J by 1 base, with 8 bases left in between. CDR3 bases: TGTGCCAGCAGCTTAGGGGGGGGGAGCAATCAGCCCCAGCATTTT. It is translated as CASSLGGGSNQPQHF.

The chain employs TRBV19 and TRBJ1-2; 9 nucleotides line up with TRBD1. Germline CDR1 reads LNHDA; CDR2 reads SQIVND (reference sequence). V gave up 6 bases and J gave up 3 bases; unmatched junction bases: 5. The CDR3 extends over 14 amino acids. CDR3 protein: CASSFGDRDYGYTF. The CDR3 nucleotides are TGTGCCAGTAGCTTTGGGGACAGGGACTATGGCTACACCTTC.

The chain recombines TRBV30 with TRBJ1-6; D is unresolved. Between the trimmed V and J ends, which lost 0 bases and 0 bases, there was a span of 12 bases. Looked up from germline, CDR1 is GTSNPN and CDR2 is SVGIG (reference sequence). This CDR3 region has 17 residues. In DNA, the CDR3 is TGTGCCTGGAGTGTAGGCCCCGGGGTCTCCTATAATTCACCCCTCCACTTT. Translated: CAWSVGPGVSYNSPLHF. The full variable domain, with the rest looked up from reference TRBV30 and TRBJ1-6, is SQTIHQWPATLVQPVGSPLSLECTVEGTSNPNLYWYRQAAGRGLQLLFYSVGIGQISSEVPQNLSASRPQDRQFILSSKKLLLSDSGFYLCAWSVGPGVSYNSPLHFGNGTRLTVT.